This entry lists 28 T cell receptor beta chains sequenced from one sample in a study of low-dose radiotherapy and immunotherapy resistance in tumors. Over approximately 20 PCR cycles, TCRs were amplified from a constant-region primer and V-primer adapter. TCRdb re-analysed the reads in MiXCR, keeping a single row per CDR3 protein. The data contain roughly 52,000 distinct CDR3 sequences, approximately 35% of them singletons. Indicated time point: after trial treatment. The treatment is: LDRT plus nivolumab, ipilimumab, low-dose cyclophosphamide and aspirin (RACIN trial). Sequencing used PBMCs, obtained after low-dose radiotherapy plus immunotherapy. These receptors all come from a male donor with rectosigmoid adenocarcinoma.

Many counts were recorded for this clonotype. The rearrangement uses TRBV7-9 and TRBJ2-1; TRBD2 aligns across 9 bases. Per germline, CDR1 SEHNR and CDR2 FQNEAQ (reference sequence). The CDR3 contains 15 residues. V gave up 5 bases and J gave up 3 bases; unmatched junction bases: 5. CDR3 bases: TGTGCCAGCAGCAAAGGCGGGGGGGTCTACAATGAGCAGTTCTTC. Its translation: CASSKGGGVYNEQFF.

This clonotype was recorded at least ten times. The chain employs TRBV28 and TRBJ1-5; the D gene is possibly TRBD1 (6 bases). Germline V gene lookup returns CDR1 MDHEN and CDR2 SYDVKM. The CDR3 is made up of 14 amino acids. Trimming left V 3 bases short and J 8 bases short, with 14 bases between. CDR3 protein: CASSFGGGKEPQHF. In DNA, the CDR3 is TGTGCCAGCAGTTTCGGGGGGGGCAAGGAGCCCCAGCATTTT.

This clonotype was observed many times. The chain combines TRBV10-3 with TRBJ2-1; 14 nucleotides agree with TRBD2. The CDR3 consists of 17 residues. The germline CDR1 and CDR2 sequences are ENHRY and SYGVKD. The J segment lost 5 bases and the V segment lost 6 bases, leaving 9 bases of the junction unmatched. The CDR3 sequence is CAISGWPGLAGDNEQFF. CDR3 bases: TGTGCCATCAGCGGATGGCCGGGACTAGCGGGAGACAATGAGCAGTTCTTC.

The chain uses TRBV5-4 and TRBJ2-3; D gene uncertain. Trimming took 7 bases from V and 1 from J, leaving 13 bases between them. Germline CDR1 reads SGHNT; CDR2 reads YYREEE (reference sequence). The length of the CDR3 is 14 residues. The CDR3 DNA reads TGTGCCAGCCTCCCAGCCCCCGGCACAGATACGCAGTATTTT. The encoded protein is CASLPAPGTDTQYF.

This clonotype was found many times. The V call is TRBV12-3 or TRBV12-4, the J call TRBJ2-3, with D hard to call. Between the trimmed V and J ends, which lost 6 bases and 5 bases, there was a span of 9 bases. This CDR3 comprises 12 residues. CDR3 nucleotides: TGTGCCAGCAGGGCCTCAGGAGATACGCAGTATTTT. It specifies CASRASGDTQYF.

The CDR3 DNA follows: TGTGCCAGCAGCTTGACTAGCGGGAGCTATGGCGGCACAGATACGCAGTATTTT. Protein: CASSLTSGSYGGTDTQYF. The chain is built from TRBV11-2 and TRBJ2-3; the match to TRBD2 covers 12 bases. V shed 3 bases and J 1 base; nucleotides not matched to a gene: 8. The CDR3 length is 18 residues. Germline values: CDR1 SGHAT, CDR2 FQNNGV.

This clonotype was counted a single time. This chain uses TRBV3-1 with TRBJ2-6, with 8 positions matching TRBD1. Germline assignment: CDR1 LGHDT and CDR2 YNNKEL (reference sequence). The CDR3 is 17 amino acids. Trimming removed 5 bases from V and 2 bases from J; junction bases left unmatched: 8. The CDR3, as DNA: TGTGCCAGCAGCTACGGACAGGGCCTTACTGGGGCCAACGTCCTGACTTTC. Amino acids: CASSYGQGLTGANVLTF.

The CDR3 coding sequence is TGTGCCAGCAGTGAAAGATCGGAGAGCAACCATGAAAAACTGTTTTTT. Translation gives CASSERSESNHEKLFF. The V gene is TRBV6-1, the J gene TRBJ1-4, with D uncertain. This CDR3 is 16 amino acids long. The germline V and J ends were trimmed by 2 bases and 6 bases, with 16 bases remaining between them. Germline CDR1 and CDR2: MNHNS and SASEGT.

Ten or more counts support this clonotype. This chain connects TRBV28 to TRBJ1-2; 9 bases line up with TRBD1. The junction had 15 bases not matched to a gene; V was cut back by 6 bases and J by 4 bases. The CDR3 has 17 residues. Germline assignment: CDR1 MDHEN and CDR2 SYDVKM. CDR3 in amino acids: CASSQFSGTGILYGYTF. DNA for the CDR3: TGTGCCAGCAGCCAATTTTCCGGGACAGGGATACTCTATGGCTACACCTTC.

This clonotype was detected many times. The rearrangement links TRBV6-2 or TRBV6-3 to TRBJ1-1; D call uncertain. Germline assignment: CDR1 MNHEY and CDR2 SVGEGT. The CDR3 contains 12 residues. The V and J ends lost 5 bases and 8 bases respectively, with 12 bases between them. CDR3 sequence reads: CASSRDPLEAFF. The CDR3 DNA follows: TGTGCCAGCAGTAGAGACCCCCTCGAAGCTTTCTTT.

The chain is built from TRBV7-9 and TRBJ2-1, with TRBD2 identical over 11 bases. Germline assignment: CDR1 SEHNR and CDR2 FQNEAQ (reference sequence). CDR3 length: 15 residues. V gave up 5 bases and J gave up 2 bases; unmatched junction bases: 2. The CDR3 loop reads CASSETSGAYNEQFF. In DNA, the CDR3 is TGTGCCAGCAGCGAGACTAGCGGGGCCTACAATGAGCAGTTCTTC.

At least ten counts were recorded for this clonotype. The chain couples TRBV9 to TRBJ2-1, with 10 bases fitting TRBD2. Germline CDR1 reads SGDLS; CDR2 reads YYNGEE. Losses at the gene ends were 3 bases for V and 1 base for J; bases not matched to a gene: 13. The CDR3 totals 19 residues. Here the CDR3 reads CASSAGGLAGDMSYNEQFF. CDR3 nucleotide sequence: TGTGCCAGCAGCGCCGGGGGGCTAGCGGGGGACATGTCCTACAATGAGCAGTTCTTC.

Many counts were recorded for this clonotype. The chain has TRBV7-9 and TRBJ2-1; 7 nucleotides agree with TRBD2. The length of the CDR3 is 20 residues. The germline CDR1 and CDR2 sequences are SEHNR and FQNEAQ (reference sequence). V trimming: 4 bases; J trimming: 2 bases; junction bases outside the gene matches: 20. Here the CDR3 reads CASSSIMGRSLAAAYNEQFF. CDR3 DNA: TGTGCCAGCAGCTCAATAATGGGACGGTCTCTAGCGGCAGCCTACAATGAGCAGTTCTTC.

The chain employs TRBV5-6 and TRBJ2-7; no clear D. Trimming took 3 bases from V and 5 from J, leaving 15 bases between them. The CDR3 contains 14 residues. Germline CDR1 and CDR2: SGHDT and YYEEEE. The CDR3 nucleotides read TGTGCCAGCAGCTCTGTCTCCGGGTGGGACGAGCAGTACTTC. Translating gives CASSSVSGWDEQYF.

CDR3 loop: CASSVLAGETSEQYF. CDR3 DNA: TGTGCCAGCAGCGTCCTAGCGGGAGAAACGAGTGAGCAGTACTTC. The chain recombines TRBV9 with TRBJ2-7; 10 nucleotides align to TRBD2. The germline V gene encodes CDR1 SGDLS and CDR2 YYNGEE. V lost 2 bases and J lost 7; bases outside the gene matches: 9. The CDR3 has 15 residues.

On this clonotype itself: A far larger clone is only one base removed, so a read error is likely. The chain joins TRBV4-3 to TRBJ2-7; 10 nucleotides agree with TRBD1. CDR3 length equals 16 residues. V lost 0 bases, J lost 7 bases, and 9 bases stayed unmatched. Germline loops: CDR1 LGHNA, CDR2 YSLEER. The CDR3 DNA is TGCGCCAGCAGCCAAGAACGGGACAGGGGCATTGGTGAGCAGTACTTC. Protein sequence: CASSQERDRGIGEQYF.

This clonotype was detected ten times or more. The J gene is TRBJ2-7, the V gene TRBV12-5, with TRBD1 matching 8 bases. The germline CDR1 and CDR2 sequences are LGHNT and FRNRAP. The V gene end was trimmed by 5 bases and the J gene end by 2 bases; junction bases not matched to a gene: 8. The CDR3 loop spans 15 amino acids. CDR3 sequence reads: CASGARDRPTYEQYF. The CDR3 region has the DNA TGTGCTAGTGGTGCCCGGGACAGGCCTACCTACGAGCAGTACTTC.

This rearrangement joins TRBV6-2 or TRBV6-3 to TRBJ1-5; D call uncertain. CDR1 and CDR2 (germline): MNHEY, SVGEGT. V shed 3 bases and J shed 2 bases, with 8 bases lying between them. The CDR3 sequence is 14 residues long. The CDR3 DNA reads as TGTGCCAGCAGTTATGGGCTTGGCAATCAGCCCCAGCATTTT. It codes for CASSYGLGNQPQHF.

This clonotype was recorded many times. The chain recombines TRBV7-2 with TRBJ2-3, with TRBD1 identical over 8 bases. The CDR3 runs 14 residues. Germline CDR1 is SGHTA and CDR2 is FQGNSA. After removal of 5 bases from V and 0 bases from J, the junction contained 1 base not matched to a gene. The CDR3 protein is CASSQGASTDTQYF. Written as DNA, the CDR3 is TGTGCCAGCAGCCAGGGGGCTAGCACAGATACGCAGTATTTT.

This clonotype was observed at least ten times. CDR3 residues: CASSYPTSGGVISSTDTQYF. The DNA of the CDR3 is TGTGCCAGCAGTTACCCGACTAGCGGGGGGGTGATATCTAGCACAGATACGCAGTATTTT. The J gene is TRBJ2-3, the V gene TRBV6-6; 14 bases line up with TRBD2. The germline V gene encodes CDR1 MNHNY and CDR2 SVGAGI (reference sequence). J was trimmed by 0 bases and V by 2 bases; bases with no gene match: 10. The CDR3 has 20 amino acids.

This clonotype was counted a single time. The chain recombines TRBV19 with TRBJ1-4, with D unresolved. Trimming shortened V by 5 bases and J by 8 bases, and 15 bases separated the two germline ends. Germline V gives CDR1 LNHDA, CDR2 SQIVND (reference sequence). The CDR3 runs to 14 residues. As DNA, the CDR3 is TGTGCCAGTAGTCCGGACCGGATCGTGGAAAAACTGTTTTTT. Translated, it gives CASSPDRIVEKLFF.

The gene calls are TRBV5-1 and TRBJ2-6; 11 bases are shared with TRBD1. This CDR3 comprises 18 residues. The germline CDR1 and CDR2 sequences are SGHRS and YFSETQ. The trim removed 1 base at V and 0 bases at J, leaving 3 bases unmatched. CDR3 nucleotides: TGCGCCAGCAGCTTGAGAGGGACAGGGGGCTCTGGGGCCAACGTCCTGACTTTC. Its protein is CASSLRGTGGSGANVLTF. Full variable domain (outside the CDR3, taken from reference TRBV5-1 and TRBJ2-6): KAGVTQTPRYLIKTRGQQVTLSCSPISGHRSVSWYQQTPGQGLQFLFEYFSETQRNKGNFPGRFSGRQFSNSRSEMNVSTLELGDSALYLCASSLRGTGGSGANVLTFGAGSRLTVL.

This clonotype was seen repeatedly, ten times or more. This rearrangement joins TRBV24-1 to TRBJ1-1; 10 nucleotides agree with TRBD1. This CDR3 has 15 amino acids. Germline V gene data show CDR1 as KGHDR and CDR2 as SFDVKD. Trimming at V came to 2 bases and at J to 7 bases, leaving 6 bases not matched to a gene. The CDR3 reads CATSDSGTGDREAFF. In nucleotides, the CDR3 is TGTGCCACCAGTGATTCCGGGACAGGGGACCGTGAAGCTTTCTTT.

The chain uses TRBV6-2 or TRBV6-3 and TRBJ1-2; TRBD1 might be the D (6 bases). The CDR3 covers 13 residues. Germline CDR1 reads MNHEY; CDR2 reads SVGEGT. Trimming stripped 5 bases from V and 5 bases from J, with 12 bases between. The CDR3 DNA sequence: TGTGCCAGCAGTGGACAGTTCCTGTATGGCTACACCTTC. Protein sequence: CASSGQFLYGYTF.

This chain connects TRBV6-1 to TRBJ1-6; tentatively, D is TRBD1 (5 bases). In germline, CDR1 is MNHNS, CDR2 SASEGT. V shed 6 bases and J shed 5 bases, with 14 bases lying between them. The CDR3 covers 15 residues. CDR3 sequence reads: CASREQGAHNSPLHF. CDR3 nucleotides: TGTGCCAGCAGGGAACAAGGGGCGCATAATTCACCCCTCCACTTT.

In this sample, this clonotype turned up many times. The rearrangement links TRBV6-2 or TRBV6-3 to TRBJ2-3, with 8 bases matching TRBD2. After removal of 8 bases from V and 0 bases from J, the junction contained 4 bases not matched to a gene. Germline values: CDR1 MNHEY, CDR2 SVGEGT. This CDR3 is built from 14 residues. The chain's CDR3 is CASRPSGSTDTQYF. As DNA, the CDR3 is TGTGCCAGCCGTCCTAGCGGGAGCACAGATACGCAGTATTTT.

This clonotype occurred many times. CDR3 in DNA: TGTGCCAGCAGTTTAGCCGGGACGCCGTCTCATGAAAAACTGTTTTTT. This encodes CASSLAGTPSHEKLFF. The chain is built from TRBV12-3 or TRBV12-4 and TRBJ1-4, with a tentative D call TRBD1 (5 bases). Trimming stripped 0 bases from V and 6 bases from J, with 14 bases between. CDR3 length equals 16 residues.

This clonotype was detected a few times. It is unclear where the CDR3 begins or ends on the DNA, so no DNA is shown, and the CDR3 is as TCRdb lists it. The rearrangement uses TRBV6-2 or TRBV6-3 and TRBJ2-2; the DNA was not used to check the table's D call, TRBD1. Including both end residues, the CDR3 is 16 amino acids long. The germline V gene has CDR1 MNHEY and CDR2 SVGEGT. The CDR3 here is CASKAWTGEVGELFFF.